These T cell receptor beta chains were read from a single sample in a study of CD8 T cells in ankylosing spondylitis. TCRdb independently ran MiXCR on the 5' RACE reads; one entry per CDR3 protein. The sample gives approximately 400,000 distinct CDR3 sequences, around 26% of which show up once; about 0.9% is in the top ten. The material sequenced was blood, either unsorted or a sorted T cell fraction (not recorded which). Receptors originate from a male donor with ankylosing spondylitis. Each CDR3 is given with its conserved first and last residue. A D gene is named only where the DNA matches it firmly. Size is stated for part of the rows, as once, few or many counts, or as a class when the clone is expanded.

V gene	D gene	clone size	J gene	CDR3 DNA	CDR3 protein
TRBV29-1	TRBD1	.	TRBJ2-5	TGCAGCGCTTGGACAGGGGTTTTTGGAGAGACCCAGTACTTC	CSAWTGVFGETQYF
TRBV24-1	TRBD1	.	TRBJ2-2	TGTGCCACCAGTGATGTCGGGACAGCGAACACCGGGGAGCTGTTTTTT	CATSDVGTANTGELFF
TRBV20-1	.	few	TRBJ1-2	TGTGGGGGCGAGGGGATGAGCTATGGCTACACCTTC	CGGEGMSYGYTF
TRBV6-1	TRBD1	.	TRBJ2-3	TGTGCCAGCAGGGACCGGGACAGGGGGGGGTTGCGCACAGATACGCAGTATTTT	CASRDRDRGGLRTDTQYF
TRBV3-1	.	.	TRBJ2-1	TGTGCCAGCAGCCCCCTCGCGGATGAGCAGTTCTTC	CASSPLADEQFF
TRBV7-2	.	few	TRBJ1-5	TGTGCCAGCAGCTTAGTTGTTGGGTTTGACGGTCAGCCCCAGCATTTT	CASSLVVGFDGQPQHF
TRBV20-1	TRBD1	.	TRBJ1-1	TGCAGTTGCAGACAGGGGGGGCCTGAAGCTTTCTTT	CSCRQGGPEAFF
TRBV20-1	TRBD2	.	TRBJ2-1	TGCAGTGCTAGTCGTAGCGGGAGCTCCTACAATGAGCAGTTCTTC	CSASRSGSSYNEQFF
TRBV27	.	.	TRBJ2-2	TGTGCCAGCAGTCCCCCGGGACCAACGAACACCGGGGAGCTGTTTTTT	CASSPPGPTNTGELFF
TRBV11-2	.	.	TRBJ2-7	TGTGCCAGCAGCTCCGGAGTTCCCTACGAGCAGTACTTC	CASSSGVPYEQYF
TRBV11-2	.	.	TRBJ2-2	TGTGCCAGCAGCCCTCGGGGGGCTAGAGGGACCGGGGAGCTGTTTTTT	CASSPRGARGTGELFF
TRBV12-3/TRBV12-4	TRBD2	.	TRBJ2-5	TGTGCCAGCAGTTTCCTCCGTCCGGGACTAGCGGGAGTTGAGACCCAGTACTTC	CASSFLRPGLAGVETQYF
TRBV11-2	.	.	TRBJ2-3	TGTGCCAGCAGCAATAGCGGCTGGGGCGAAGATACGCAGTATTTT	CASSNSGWGEDTQYF
TRBV24-1	.	few	TRBJ2-1	TGTGCCACCAGTGATTCCGAGACTAGGATGAATGAGCAGTTCTTC	CATSDSETRMNEQFF
TRBV6-4	TRBD2	.	TRBJ2-1	TGTGCCAGCGGTAGCGGGAATTGGAATGAGCAGTTCTTC	CASGSGNWNEQFF
TRBV12-3/TRBV12-4	.	.	TRBJ1-1	TGTGCCAGCAGTTTCGGGGATCCCACTGAAGCTTTCTTT	CASSFGDPTEAFF
TRBV5-1	.	many	TRBJ2-1	TGCGCCAGCAGCTTGACGGACAATGAGCAGTTCTTC	CASSLTDNEQFF
TRBV15	.	.	TRBJ2-1	TGTGCCACCAGCAGAGAGCCCCAGGGATCCCCTTACAATGAGCAGTTCTTC	CATSREPQGSPYNEQFF
TRBV5-1	.	few	TRBJ2-3	TGCGCCAGCAGCTTGGTACAGGGCTTCCGGACAGATACGCAGTATTTT	CASSLVQGFRTDTQYF
TRBV20-1	.	.	TRBJ1-2	TGCAGTGCTAGTCAGGTCGGTTCGGGAGGCTATGGCTACACCTTC	CSASQVGSGGYGYTF
TRBV20-1	.	few	TRBJ2-1	TGCAGTGCCAGAGAGGGACCGAATGAGCAGTTCTTC	CSAREGPNEQFF
TRBV5-1	.	few	TRBJ1-4	TGCGCCAGCAGCTTGGAAGGCCAGGGAGAAAAACTGTTTTTT	CASSLEGQGEKLFF
TRBV20-1	.	few	TRBJ2-5	TGCAGTGCTAGATGGCAGGGAAGAGAGACCCAGTACTTC	CSARWQGRETQYF
TRBV4-2	.	.	TRBJ1-2	TGTGCCAGCAGCCCGGGGACCAATAACTATGGCTACACCTTC	CASSPGTNNYGYTF
TRBV7-6	TRBD1	.	TRBJ2-1	TGTGCCAGCAGCTTAGCGGGACAGGGCAATGAGCAGTTCTTC	CASSLAGQGNEQFF
TRBV7-8	.	.	TRBJ2-2	TGTGCCAGCAGCTTAGGGGCAGGATGGGACACCGGGGAGCTGTTTTTT	CASSLGAGWDTGELFF
TRBV11-2	.	.	TRBJ1-6	TGTGCCAGCAGCCCCCTGGCCTCCTATAATTCACCCCTCCACTTT	CASSPLASYNSPLHF
TRBV5-1	.	few	TRBJ2-2	TGCGCCAGCAGCCTCGGACAGAATATGAACACCGGGGAGCTGTTTTTT	CASSLGQNMNTGELFF
TRBV6-1	.	.	TRBJ1-1	TGTGCCAGCAGTGACAACGGACAGATGAACACTGAAGCTTTCTTT	CASSDNGQMNTEAFF
TRBV20-1	TRBD2	.	TRBJ2-1	TGCAGTGCTCCTCGACTAGCGGAGGGGGCTGGGAATGAGCAGTTCTTC	CSAPRLAEGAGNEQFF
TRBV7-6	.	many	TRBJ1-5	TGTGCCAGCAGCCCAAATTTGAATCAGCCCCAGCATTTT	CASSPNLNQPQHF
TRBV20-1	TRBD2	.	TRBJ2-1	TGCAGTGCTGCGGGACTAGCAATTGAGCAGTTCTTC	CSAAGLAIEQFF
TRBV5-5	.	.	TRBJ2-1	TGTGCCAGCAGCCTCAGGACCGGTTACAATGAGCAGTTCTTC	CASSLRTGYNEQFF
TRBV29-1	TRBD2	few	TRBJ2-1	TGCAGCGTTGAGGGAGGAGCGGGACCTTACAATGAGCAGTTCTTC	CSVEGGAGPYNEQFF
TRBV2	.	.	TRBJ1-4	TGTGCCAGCAGTGTAGGTGGGGGAGCAACTAATGAAAAACTGTTTTTT	CASSVGGGATNEKLFF
TRBV11-2	TRBD2	few	TRBJ2-1	TGTGCCAGCAGTTCCGGGACTAGCGGGAGGGCCGCCTACAATGAGCAGTTCTTC	CASSSGTSGRAAYNEQFF
TRBV3-1	.	few	TRBJ1-1	TGTGCCAGCAGCCAAGTCAAGGGCTCCGAAGCTTTCTTT	CASSQVKGSEAFF
TRBV20-1	.	many	TRBJ2-3	TGCAGCCAAAAAATCGGGGGTTCTAGCACAGATACGCAGTATTTT	CSQKIGGSSTDTQYF
TRBV27	.	.	TRBJ2-3	TGTGCCAGCAGATACCCTGCCACAGATACGCAGTATTTT	CASRYPATDTQYF
TRBV20-1	TRBD1	.	TRBJ1-1	TGCAGTGCTAGACCTTTCGGACAGGGAGGAAACACTGAAGCTTTCTTT	CSARPFGQGGNTEAFF
TRBV20-1	.	.	TRBJ2-1	TGCAGTGACAGGGGGCGGGAGGGCCGTTGGAATGAGCAGTTCTTC	CSDRGREGRWNEQFF
TRBV20-1	.	.	TRBJ2-1	TGCAGTGCTAGCGTCTCGTTGCGGAATGAGCAGTTCTTC	CSASVSLRNEQFF
TRBV10-2	TRBD1	.	TRBJ1-1	TGCGCCAGCAGCTTCGGGACAGAAGTTAGTGAAGCTTTCTTT	CASSFGTEVSEAFF
TRBV7-7	TRBD1	.	TRBJ2-2	TGTGCCAGCAGCTTATTCGGAACAGGGGGTGTATTCGGGAACACCGGGGAGCTGTTTTTT	CASSLFGTGGVFGNTGELFF
TRBV12-3/TRBV12-4	.	few	TRBJ1-2	TGTGCCAGCAGTTTATGGGATCGCTGCACCTTC	CASSLWDRCTF
TRBV7-2	.	.	TRBJ2-4	TGTGCCAGCAGCTTAGTGTCTGGCAGTATAGCCAAAAACATTCAGTACTTC	CASSLVSGSIAKNIQYF
TRBV6-6	.	.	TRBJ1-4	TGTGCCAGCAGTTACCGGGGGGCTGAAAAACTGTTTTTT	CASSYRGAEKLFF
TRBV7-2	.	.	TRBJ2-3	TGTGCCAGCAGCTCCCTTGCGCCCACAGATACGCAGTATTTT	CASSSLAPTDTQYF
TRBV20-1	.	.	TRBJ1-2	TGCAGTGCTGCCCTAAGCCAGGGAAGCGGCTACACCTTC	CSAALSQGSGYTF
TRBV9	.	.	TRBJ1-1	TGTGCCAGCAGCGTAGTTGGGGCGAGTTGGGGGAACACTGAAGCTTTCTTT	CASSVVGASWGNTEAFF
TRBV2	.	.	TRBJ2-2	TGTGCCAGCAGTGCGGACCAGGGCGGGATTACCGGGGAGCTGTTTTTT	CASSADQGGITGELFF
TRBV20-1	.	.	TRBJ1-1	TGCAGTGCTAGGAAAGGGAAGAACACTGAAGCTTTCTTT	CSARKGKNTEAFF
TRBV12-3/TRBV12-4	.	.	TRBJ1-2	TGTGCCAGCAGCCTCCGGGTGTATGGCTACACCTTC	CASSLRVYGYTF
TRBV12-3/TRBV12-4	.	.	TRBJ1-2	TGTGCCAGCAGTACCACAGGGATATCGGTAATAGGCTACACCTTC	CASSTTGISVIGYTF